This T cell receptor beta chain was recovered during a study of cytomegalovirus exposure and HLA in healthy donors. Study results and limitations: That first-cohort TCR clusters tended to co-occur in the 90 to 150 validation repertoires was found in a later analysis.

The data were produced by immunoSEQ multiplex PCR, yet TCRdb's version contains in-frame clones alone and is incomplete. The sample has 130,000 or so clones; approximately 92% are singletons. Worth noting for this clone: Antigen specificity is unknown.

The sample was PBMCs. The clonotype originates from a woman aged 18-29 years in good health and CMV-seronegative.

The CDR3 spells CATTGATEQYF. As DNA, the CDR3 is TGTGCCACCACAGGGGCGACGGAGCAGTACTTC. The chain joins TRBV6-5 to TRBJ2-7; TRBD1 matches 7 bases. Germline loops: CDR1 MNHEY, CDR2 SVGAGI. Trimming took 10 bases from V and 7 from J; bases not matched to a gene: 7. The length of the CDR3 is 11 residues.